Listed below are T cell receptor beta chains from one sample, sequenced in a study of blood T cell repertoires in COVID-19. The table came from immunoSEQ multiplex PCR; TCRdb's copy has only in-frame clones and leaves some out. This table holds around 100,000 clones, 70% to 85% found once. Sequencing was carried out using peripheral blood. Every receptor here comes from a man aged 60 to 69 with active or convalescent COVID-19. Both conserved end residues are part of each CDR3. The D gene is left open where the match is weak. Size is omitted from some rows. Given values are once, few, many or a class for expanded clones.

J,V,D,size,CDR3,DNA
TRBJ1-5,TRBV2,.,.,CASSRGNQPQHF,TGTGCCAGCAGTAGGGGTAATCAGCCCCAGCATTTT
TRBJ2-1,TRBV11-2,.,.,CASSLAGIHEQFF,TGTGCCAGCAGCTTGGCAGGGATACATGAGCAGTTCTTC
TRBJ1-2,TRBV2,.,.,CASRRGKAEGPYGYTF,TGTGCCAGCAGGAGAGGAAAGGCCGAAGGTCCCTATGGCTACACCTTC
TRBJ2-2,TRBV4-1,.,.,CASSQERGVYTGELFF,TGCGCCAGCAGCCAAGAACGAGGAGTGTACACCGGGGAGCTGTTTTTT
TRBJ2-5,TRBV7-9,.,.,CASSLRGSGETQYF,TGTGCCAGCAGCTTACGTGGTAGCGGAGAGACCCAGTACTTC
TRBJ1-2,TRBV19,.,few,CASSIGSQVGPGGYTF,TGTGCCAGTAGTATCGGGTCACAGGTGGGGCCTGGTGGCTACACCTTC
TRBJ1-1,TRBV7-9,.,few,CASIGLSKTEAFF,TGTGCCAGCATTGGTTTGTCTAAAACTGAAGCTTTCTTT
TRBJ1-2,TRBV28,.,once,CASSSQPGGGGGYGYTF,TGTGCCAGCAGTTCCCAACCGGGAGGGGGGGGAGGCTATGGCTACACCTTC
TRBJ2-3,TRBV10-3,.,few,CAISEGQGTDTQYF,TGTGCCATCAGTGAGGGGCAGGGAACAGATACGCAGTATTTT
TRBJ1-2,TRBV3-1/TRBV3-2,.,.,CASSQGGGRISGVYGYTF,TGTGCCAGCAGCCAAGGGGGGGGACGCATCTCAGGAGTTTATGGCTACACCTTC
TRBJ2-3,TRBV10-1,.,.,CASSEGRGMDTQYF,TGCGCCAGCAGTGAGGGAAGGGGCATGGATACGCAGTATTTT
TRBJ2-4,TRBV21-1,.,.,CASSRRRVDKNIQYF,TGTGCCAGCAGCCGTCGGAGGGTAGACAAAAACATTCAGTACTTC
TRBJ2-5,TRBV10-2,.,.,CASRPQGGETQYF,TGCGCCAGCAGACCTCAGGGAGGAGAGACCCAGTACTTC
TRBJ2-5,TRBV6-1,.,few,CASSEVQGWETQYF,TGTGCCAGCAGTGAAGTGCAGGGGTGGGAGACCCAGTACTTC
TRBJ2-1,TRBV7-9,.,.,CASESQGIYNEQFF,TGTGCCAGCGAGAGTCAGGGCATCTACAATGAGCAGTTCTTC